This is a list of T cell receptor beta chains from one sample in a study of blood T cell repertoires in COVID-19. Profiling relied on immunoSEQ multiplex PCR, and the TCRdb table lists in-frame clones only, not all of them. The profile shows about 150,000 clones, approximately 85% of them singletons. Sequencing was done on a sample of peripheral blood. The receptor source for this set is a man in his sixties with COVID-19, enrolled during active disease. Each CDR3 is given without its conserved first and last residue. The order of the fields is J gene, V gene, CDR3 protein.

>TRBJ2-3|TRBV20-1
SASIQSSSTDTQY
>TRBJ1-1|TRBV7-9
ASSLVQGANTEAF
>TRBJ1-5|TRBV7-2
ASSLFEEGARQPQH
>TRBJ1-2|TRBV6-5
ASSFGQNYGYT
>TRBJ1-1|TRBV28
ASSPWTGPEAF
>TRBJ2-2|TRBV11-2
ASRWDSNTGELF
>TRBJ1-2|TRBV6-2/TRBV6-3
ASSYVTGGLTST
>TRBJ1-1|TRBV2
ASSQTTGGGTEAF
>TRBJ1-1|TRBV5-1
ASSPQVMGGSTEAF
>TRBJ2-7|TRBV5-6
ASNRRDRPYEQY
>TRBJ2-1|TRBV19
ASRLSASGSYNEQF
>TRBJ2-1|TRBV29-1
SVGGSNTEQF
>TRBJ2-1|TRBV13
ASSSPEVSGQF
>TRBJ2-7|TRBV7-2
ASSDSGGASYEQY
>TRBJ1-3|TRBV11-2
ASGPGHRSGNTIY
>TRBJ2-7|TRBV7-2
ASSLQGTYEQY
>TRBJ1-1|TRBV7-2
ASSLGQAMNTEAF
>TRBJ2-7|TRBV7-9
ASSLEASGGAAQY
>TRBJ2-7|TRBV6-5
ASENISSYEQY
>TRBJ2-1|TRBV7-8
ASTRGAELF
>TRBJ2-1|TRBV6-2/TRBV6-3
ASSYSRLVNEQF
>TRBJ2-4|TRBV28
ATGTGLAKNIQY
>TRBJ1-3|TRBV28
ASSDRGGANGNTIY
>TRBJ2-1|TRBV3-1/TRBV3-2
ASSQVKGVQI
>TRBJ1-5|TRBV6-5
ASSYSAGSQPQH
>TRBJ2-7|TRBV7-2
ASSLAGQGLGEQY
>TRBJ2-1|TRBV24-1
ATSDAPGGSYNEQF
>TRBJ2-1|TRBV6-2/TRBV6-3
ASSRTGAHNEQF
>TRBJ2-1|TRBV7-8
ASRGGTVSYNEQF
>TRBJ1-1|TRBV19
ASRQGASVDTEAF
>TRBJ1-1|TRBV27
ASRPGGHSWYTEAF
>TRBJ2-3|TRBV7-9
ASSLGLAGVRTDTQY
>TRBJ2-1|TRBV28
ASRPGGSYNEQF
>TRBJ1-5|TRBV6-5
ASSRQTNQPQH
>TRBJ2-2|TRBV9
ASSVATGVEGLGPLGRTGELF
>TRBJ2-5|TRBV7-8
ASSFSSGGPPKTQY
>TRBJ2-5|TRBV5-1
ASSLHVGGAGETQY